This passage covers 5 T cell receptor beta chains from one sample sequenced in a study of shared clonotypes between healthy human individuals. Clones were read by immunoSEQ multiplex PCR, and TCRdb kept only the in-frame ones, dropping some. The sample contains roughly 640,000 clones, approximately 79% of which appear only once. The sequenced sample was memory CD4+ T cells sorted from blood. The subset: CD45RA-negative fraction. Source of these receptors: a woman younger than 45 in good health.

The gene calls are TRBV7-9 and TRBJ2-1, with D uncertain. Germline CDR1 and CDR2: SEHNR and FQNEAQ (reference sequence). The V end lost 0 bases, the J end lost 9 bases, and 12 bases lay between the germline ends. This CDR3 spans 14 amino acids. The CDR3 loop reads CASSLAMGTVEQFF. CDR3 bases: TGTGCCAGCAGCTTAGCTATGGGAACCGTTGAGCAGTTCTTC.

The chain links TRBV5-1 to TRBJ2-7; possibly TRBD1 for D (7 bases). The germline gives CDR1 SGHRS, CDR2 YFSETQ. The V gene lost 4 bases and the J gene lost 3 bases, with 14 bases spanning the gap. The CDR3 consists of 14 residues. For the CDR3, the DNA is TGCGCCAGCAGCGGAGGGGGCGGACACTACGAGCAGTACTTC. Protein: CASSGGGGHYEQYF.

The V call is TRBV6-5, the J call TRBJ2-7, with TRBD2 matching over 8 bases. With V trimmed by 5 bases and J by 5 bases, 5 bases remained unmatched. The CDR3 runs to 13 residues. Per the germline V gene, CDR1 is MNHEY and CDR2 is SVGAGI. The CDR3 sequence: CASSPGLVHEQYF. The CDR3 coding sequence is TGTGCCAGCAGTCCGGGACTAGTCCACGAGCAGTACTTC.

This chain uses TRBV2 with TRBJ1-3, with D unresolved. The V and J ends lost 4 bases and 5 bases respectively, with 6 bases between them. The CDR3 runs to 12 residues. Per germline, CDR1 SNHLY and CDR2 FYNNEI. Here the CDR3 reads CASSASRNTIYF. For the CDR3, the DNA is TGTGCCAGCAGTGCATCGCGAAACACCATATATTTT. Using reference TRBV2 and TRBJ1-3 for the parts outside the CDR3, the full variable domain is EPEVTQTPSHQVTQMGQEVILRCVPISNHLYFYWYRQILGQKVEFLVSFYNNEISEKSEIFDDQFSVERPDGSNFTLKIRSTKLEDSAMYFCASSASRNTIYFGEGSWLTVV.

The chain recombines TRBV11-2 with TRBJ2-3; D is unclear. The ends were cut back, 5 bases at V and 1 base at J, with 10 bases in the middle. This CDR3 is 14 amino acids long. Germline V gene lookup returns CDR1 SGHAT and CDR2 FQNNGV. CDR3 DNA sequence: TGTGCCAGCAGCGTGAAATCAGGCACAGATACGCAGTATTTT. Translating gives CASSVKSGTDTQYF.